These 5 T cell receptor beta chains originate from one sample sequenced in a study of blood T cell repertoires in COVID-19. Profiled with immunoSEQ multiplex PCR; TCRdb holds only in-frame clones, not every one. The sample has some 220,000 clones, almost 85% seen once. Sequenced input: peripheral blood. Receptors originate from a woman in her sixties or seventies with COVID-19, enrolled during active disease.

The genes are TRBV6-1 and TRBJ1-2, with D perhaps matching TRBD1 (5 bases). V was cut by 2 bases and J by 5 bases, with 18 bases left in between. Germline CDR1 is MNHNS and CDR2 is SASEGT. CDR3 length: 16 residues. The CDR3 sequence: CASSEWPGQNQYGYTF. The CDR3 DNA reads TGTGCCAGCAGTGAATGGCCAGGACAAAACCAATATGGCTACACCTTC.

This clone was seen only once. The gene calls are TRBV7-2 and TRBJ2-6, with a tentative D call TRBD2 (6 bases). This CDR3 has 17 residues. V lost 4 bases and J lost 5, with 18 bases in between. CDR1 and CDR2 from the germline V gene are SGHTA and FQGNSA. Here the CDR3 reads CASSSRLDPGWANVLTF. As DNA, the CDR3 is TGTGCCAGCAGCTCCCGACTAGACCCGGGTTGGGCCAACGTCCTGACTTTC.

The chain combines TRBV19 with TRBJ1-4; TRBD1 matches 7 bases. The J segment lost 6 bases and the V segment lost 8 bases, leaving 6 bases of the junction unmatched. Germline loops: CDR1 LNHDA, CDR2 SQIVND (reference sequence). The CDR3 consists of 13 residues. Here the CDR3 reads CASQGGGDEKLFF. In DNA, the CDR3 is TGTGCCAGTCAGGGGGGAGGTGATGAAAAACTGTTTTTT.

This clone appeared a single time. The chain couples TRBV19 to TRBJ2-3; maybe TRBD2 (6 bases). Deletions cut 3 bases from V and 1 base from J, with 26 bases between. This CDR3 is 20 amino acids long. CDR1 is LNHDA, CDR2 SQIVND, per germline (reference sequence). The CDR3 region has the DNA TGTGCCAGTAGTATTCTACGCTTTGCGGGGAGTGGGTTTGGCACAGATACGCAGTATTTT. As protein: CASSILRFAGSGFGTDTQYF. Using reference TRBV19 and TRBJ2-3 for the parts outside the CDR3, the full variable domain is DGGITQSPKYLFRKEGQNVTLSCEQNLNHDAMYWYRQDPGQGLRLIYYSQIVNDFQKGDIAEGYSVSREKKESFPLTVTSAQKNPTAFYLCASSILRFAGSGFGTDTQYFGPGTRLTVL.

This chain uses TRBV19 with TRBJ2-5; a possible D gene is TRBD1 (5 bases). CDR3 length: 11 residues. Germline V gene data show CDR1 as LNHDA and CDR2 as SQIVND (reference sequence). V was pared by 7 bases and J by 5 bases, with 8 bases between. The DNA of the CDR3 is TGTGCCAGTATCCAGGGTGAGACCCAGTACTTC. Translation gives CASIQGETQYF.